The rows below give T cell receptor beta chains drawn from one sample of a study of blood T cell repertoires in COVID-19. Produced via immunoSEQ multiplex PCR; TCRdb's table is partial and in-frame only. The table includes hundreds of thousands of clones, less than 90% detected once. The sequenced sample consisted of peripheral blood. The source of these receptors is a woman in her seventies with COVID-19, enrolled during active disease. The CDR3 runs from the conserved cysteine through the conserved F or W. Fields, in order: clone size, D gene, V gene, J gene, CDR3 DNA, CDR3 protein. A D gene is named only where the DNA matches it firmly. Size is omitted from some rows. Given values are once, few, many or a class for expanded clones.

clone size: NA
D gene: TRBD2
V gene: TRBV5-1
J gene: TRBJ2-5
CDR3 DNA: TGCGCCAGCAGCTTGGTCCCGGGGGGAGGGGAGACCCAGTACTTC
CDR3 protein: CASSLVPGGGETQYF

clone size: NA
D gene: TRBD1
V gene: TRBV27
J gene: TRBJ2-7
CDR3 DNA: TGTGCCAGCAGTTTGACAGGGTACGAGCAGTACTTC
CDR3 protein: CASSLTGYEQYF

clone size: NA
D gene: TRBD1
V gene: TRBV19
J gene: TRBJ2-7
CDR3 DNA: TGTGCCAGTACACCGGGACAGGGGGCTTACGAGCAGTACTTC
CDR3 protein: CASTPGQGAYEQYF

clone size: NA
D gene: TRBD1
V gene: TRBV7-9
J gene: TRBJ1-5
CDR3 DNA: TGTGCCAGCAGCTTAGGGACAGGGGGCGGTCAGCCCCAGCATTTT
CDR3 protein: CASSLGTGGGQPQHF

clone size: NA
D gene: TRBD1
V gene: TRBV7-2
J gene: TRBJ1-4
CDR3 DNA: TGTGCCAGCAGCTGGACAGGAGCAACTAATGAAAAACTGTTTTTT
CDR3 protein: CASSWTGATNEKLFF

clone size: NA
D gene: TRBD1
V gene: TRBV7-8
J gene: TRBJ1-1
CDR3 DNA: TGTGCCAGCAGCTTAGGGGGACAGGTGAACACTGAAGCTTTCTTT
CDR3 protein: CASSLGGQVNTEAFF

clone size: NA
D gene: TRBD2
V gene: TRBV7-9
J gene: TRBJ2-3
CDR3 DNA: TGTGCCAGCAGCCCGGGTGTTCTAGCGGGGGGGCAGAGAGATACGCAGTATTTT
CDR3 protein: CASSPGVLAGGQRDTQYF

clone size: NA
D gene: TRBD1
V gene: TRBV6-1
J gene: TRBJ1-6
CDR3 DNA: TGTGCCAGCAGTGAAGCGAACAATTGGGGACAGACTAATTCACCCCTCCACTTT
CDR3 protein: CASSEANNWGQTNSPLHF

clone size: NA
D gene: TRBD1
V gene: TRBV24-1
J gene: TRBJ2-2
CDR3 DNA: TGTGCCACCAGTGAACCCGGACAGGGGGACACCGGGGAGCTGTTTTTT
CDR3 protein: CATSEPGQGDTGELFF

clone size: NA
D gene: TRBD1
V gene: TRBV7-2
J gene: TRBJ1-2
CDR3 DNA: TGTGCCAGCAGCTTTGGTGGACAGGATATTGGCTACACCTTC
CDR3 protein: CASSFGGQDIGYTF

clone size: NA
D gene: NA
V gene: TRBV24-1
J gene: TRBJ1-2
CDR3 DNA: TGTGCCACCAGTGACACCGACAGGTACTATGGCTACACCTTC
CDR3 protein: CATSDTDRYYGYTF

clone size: NA
D gene: TRBD1
V gene: TRBV5-1
J gene: TRBJ1-2
CDR3 DNA: TGCGCCAGCAAGGACCCGGGACAGCACTATGGCTACACCTTC
CDR3 protein: CASKDPGQHYGYTF

clone size: NA
D gene: NA
V gene: TRBV4-2
J gene: TRBJ1-2
CDR3 DNA: TGTGCCAGCAGCCAAGATAGGGTAGGGGGCTATGGCTACACCTTC
CDR3 protein: CASSQDRVGGYGYTF

clone size: NA
D gene: NA
V gene: TRBV5-5
J gene: TRBJ1-2
CDR3 DNA: TGTGCCAGCAGCTTGTCGGGTCCCTCCCCTTATGGCTACACCTTC
CDR3 protein: CASSLSGPSPYGYTF

clone size: NA
D gene: NA
V gene: TRBV14
J gene: TRBJ1-2
CDR3 DNA: TGTGCCAGCAGCCAAGACGTCCAAGCTAGGGGTAGAGCCGTTTATGGCTACACCTTC
CDR3 protein: CASSQDVQARGRAVYGYTF

clone size: few
D gene: NA
V gene: TRBV28
J gene: TRBJ1-2
CDR3 DNA: TGTGCCAGCAGTTTACAAGGAACGCGGGGCTACACCTTC
CDR3 protein: CASSLQGTRGYTF

clone size: once
D gene: TRBD1
V gene: TRBV7-2
J gene: TRBJ2-7
CDR3 DNA: TGTGCCAGCAGCTTAGTCGACAGGGGCCACGAGCAGTACTTC
CDR3 protein: CASSLVDRGHEQYF

clone size: once
D gene: NA
V gene: TRBV7-8
J gene: TRBJ2-7
CDR3 DNA: TGTGCCAGCAGCTTAAAACAGGCCTCCTACGAGCAGTACTTC
CDR3 protein: CASSLKQASYEQYF

clone size: once
D gene: NA
V gene: TRBV19
J gene: TRBJ1-6
CDR3 DNA: TGTGCCAGTAGTATAACGACAGGTTATAATTCACCCCTCCACTTT
CDR3 protein: CASSITTGYNSPLHF

clone size: NA
D gene: TRBD2
V gene: TRBV4-2
J gene: TRBJ2-5
CDR3 DNA: TGTGCCAGCAGCCAACGGGGGGAACAAGAGACCCAGTACTTC
CDR3 protein: CASSQRGEQETQYF

clone size: NA
D gene: TRBD1
V gene: TRBV28
J gene: TRBJ2-5
CDR3 DNA: TGTGCCAGCAGTACTCGGACAGGGTCGCAAGAGACCCAGTACTTC
CDR3 protein: CASSTRTGSQETQYF

clone size: NA
D gene: NA
V gene: TRBV15
J gene: TRBJ2-1
CDR3 DNA: TGTGCCACCAGCAGAGGCCCACAGGGAAATGAGCAGTTCTTC
CDR3 protein: CATSRGPQGNEQFF

clone size: NA
D gene: NA
V gene: TRBV13
J gene: TRBJ1-2
CDR3 DNA: TGTGCCAGCAGTTCCGCTCATCAGGGTCCCTATGGCTACACCTTC
CDR3 protein: CASSSAHQGPYGYTF

clone size: NA
D gene: TRBD1
V gene: TRBV24-1
J gene: TRBJ1-5
CDR3 DNA: TGTGCCACCAGTGATGCCTCCGGGACAGGGGTGTATCAGCCCCAGCATTTT
CDR3 protein: CATSDASGTGVYQPQHF

clone size: NA
D gene: TRBD2
V gene: TRBV11-2
J gene: TRBJ2-7
CDR3 DNA: TGTGCCAGCAGCCCGGGACTAGCGGGGGATTACGAGCAGTACTTC
CDR3 protein: CASSPGLAGDYEQYF

clone size: once
D gene: NA
V gene: TRBV19
J gene: TRBJ1-1
CDR3 DNA: TGTGCCAGTATACCCGGAACAGTCGGCACTGAAGCTTTCTTT
CDR3 protein: CASIPGTVGTEAFF

clone size: once
D gene: TRBD1
V gene: TRBV7-6
J gene: TRBJ1-1
CDR3 DNA: TGTGCCAGCAGCTTAGGGGACAGGGGGCTGAACACTGAAGCTTTCTTT
CDR3 protein: CASSLGDRGLNTEAFF

clone size: few
D gene: NA
V gene: TRBV6-1
J gene: TRBJ1-4
CDR3 DNA: TGTGCCAGCAGTGAAGCAGGAGGGGCGGCTGAAAAACTGTTTTTT
CDR3 protein: CASSEAGGAAEKLFF

clone size: NA
D gene: NA
V gene: TRBV7-2
J gene: TRBJ1-5
CDR3 DNA: TGTGCCAGCAGCTTAAAAGGGGGCAATCAGCCCCAGCATTTT
CDR3 protein: CASSLKGGNQPQHF

clone size: NA
D gene: TRBD2
V gene: TRBV5-1
J gene: TRBJ2-7
CDR3 DNA: TGCGCCAGCAGCACCGGGGAGGGGACTCAGGCGCAGTACTTC
CDR3 protein: CASSTGEGTQAQYF

clone size: NA
D gene: TRBD1
V gene: TRBV5-6
J gene: TRBJ1-2
CDR3 DNA: TGTGCCAGCAGCTCACAGGGGCTTCACTATGGCTACACCTTC
CDR3 protein: CASSSQGLHYGYTF

clone size: NA
D gene: NA
V gene: TRBV20-1
J gene: TRBJ1-4
CDR3 DNA: TGCAGTGCTAGTCCAGCAACTAATGAAAAACTGTTTTTT
CDR3 protein: CSASPATNEKLFF

clone size: NA
D gene: TRBD1
V gene: TRBV24-1
J gene: TRBJ2-1
CDR3 DNA: TGTGCCACCAGTGATCCCCGGGACAGCAATGAGCAGTTCTTC
CDR3 protein: CATSDPRDSNEQFF

clone size: NA
D gene: NA
V gene: TRBV14
J gene: TRBJ1-6
CDR3 DNA: TGTGCCAGCAGCCAAGATCCCGGGGGAAGGAATTCACCCCTCCACTTT
CDR3 protein: CASSQDPGGRNSPLHF

clone size: few
D gene: NA
V gene: TRBV12-3/TRBV12-4
J gene: TRBJ1-2
CDR3 DNA: TGTGCCAGCAGCTTTCAGGAGGAGAGGGGCTACACCTTC
CDR3 protein: CASSFQEERGYTF

clone size: NA
D gene: TRBD1
V gene: TRBV5-1
J gene: TRBJ1-4
CDR3 DNA: TGCGCCAGCAGCTTGGGGACAGGCGCTAATGAAAAACTGTTTTTT
CDR3 protein: CASSLGTGANEKLFF

clone size: NA
D gene: NA
V gene: TRBV18
J gene: TRBJ1-2
CDR3 DNA: TGTGCCAGCTCACGAGGGGACACATTATATGGCTACACCTTC
CDR3 protein: CASSRGDTLYGYTF

clone size: NA
D gene: NA
V gene: TRBV2
J gene: TRBJ1-2
CDR3 DNA: TGTGCCACCCATATCGGGAACTATGGCTACACCTTC
CDR3 protein: CATHIGNYGYTF

clone size: NA
D gene: NA
V gene: TRBV28
J gene: TRBJ1-4
CDR3 DNA: TGTGCCAGCAGTTTATCCAGTAGCGAAAAACTGTTTTTT
CDR3 protein: CASSLSSSEKLFF

clone size: NA
D gene: TRBD1
V gene: TRBV28
J gene: TRBJ1-2
CDR3 DNA: TGTGCCAGCAGACCGAGACAGGGACGACGATCTAACTATGGCTACACCTTC
CDR3 protein: CASRPRQGRRSNYGYTF

clone size: NA
D gene: NA
V gene: TRBV9
J gene: TRBJ1-6
CDR3 DNA: TGTGCCAGCAGCGTAGAGAGCTCCTATAATTCACCCCTCCACTTT
CDR3 protein: CASSVESSYNSPLHF

clone size: few
D gene: NA
V gene: TRBV2
J gene: TRBJ2-2
CDR3 DNA: TGTGCCAGCAGTCTAAATGGTATGAACACCGGGGAGCTGTTTTTT
CDR3 protein: CASSLNGMNTGELFF